A single sample gave rise to the 32 T cell receptor beta chains below, sequenced in a study of control samples from healthy donors and cancer patients. Assay: immunoSEQ multiplex PCR; the TCRdb copy retains only in-frame clones and omits some. The sample has tens of thousands of clones, around 90% seen once. Input material: PBMCs. These TCRs come from a man in his sixties with colorectal cancer.

This clone came up once. The chain has TRBV12-5 and TRBJ2-1; 7 nucleotides align to TRBD1. Looked up from germline, CDR1 is LGHNT and CDR2 is FRNRAP. The CDR3 spans 14 residues. V shed 10 bases, J shed 7 bases, and the junction held 13 bases outside the gene matches. The CDR3 is CATARGDSRNEQFF. As DNA, the CDR3 is TGTGCTACTGCCCGAGGGGACAGCCGGAATGAGCAGTTCTTC.

In this sample, this clone turned up once. The J gene is TRBJ1-1, the V gene TRBV11-3; D ambiguous. V gave up 3 bases and J gave up 3 bases, with 14 bases separating them. Per the germline V gene, CDR1 is SGHNT and CDR2 is YENEEA. CDR3 size: 15 residues. The CDR3 DNA is TGTGCCAGCAGCTTTCGGACGCCGAGGGACACTGAAGCTTTCTTT. Residues: CASSFRTPRDTEAFF. The full variable domain, completed using reference TRBV11-3 and TRBJ1-1, is EAGVVQSPRYKIIEKKQPVAFWCNPISGHNTLYWYLQNLGQGPELLIRYENEEAVDDSQLPKDRFSAERLKGVDSTLKIQPAELGDSAVYLCASSFRTPRDTEAFFGQGTRLTVV.

V gene TRBV5-5 combines with J gene TRBJ1-3; 7 positions match TRBD1. The junction had 2 bases not matched to a gene; V was cut back by 4 bases and J by 7 bases. CDR1 SGHKS and CDR2 YYEKEE come from the germline V gene (reference sequence). The CDR3 consists of 12 residues. Here the CDR3 DNA reads TGTGCCAGCAGCCTACAGGGGAACACCATATATTTT. The encoded protein is CASSLQGNTIYF.

In the case of this clone: Distinct nucleotide sequences in the sample also encode this CDR3. The chain employs TRBV5-8 and TRBJ1-6; D is unresolved. Deletions cut 2 bases from V and 9 bases from J, with 12 bases between. Germline-derived CDR1 and CDR2 are SGHTS and YDEGEE. This CDR3 is built from 14 residues. The CDR3 spells CASSFGSVSSPLHF. In DNA form, the CDR3 reads TGTGCCAGCAGCTTTGGATCGGTTAGTTCACCCCTCCACTTT.

The chain carries TRBV7-8 and TRBJ2-7; D may be TRBD1 (5 bases). Trimming took off 1 base at V and 2 bases at J, with 9 bases between the two ends. The CDR3 is 14 residues long. Germline loops: CDR1 SGHVS, CDR2 FQNEAQ. The CDR3 here is CASSLGRTPYEQYF. The CDR3 bases are TGTGCCAGCAGCTTAGGTCGGACACCCTACGAGCAGTACTTC.

The rearrangement joins TRBV30 to TRBJ1-3, with D perhaps matching TRBD1 (6 bases). Germline CDR1 is GTSNPN and CDR2 is SVGIG (reference sequence). Trimming stripped 2 bases from V and 0 bases from J, with 11 bases between. This CDR3 comprises 15 residues. The chain's CDR3 is CAWSRDISSGNTIYF. In DNA form, the CDR3 reads TGTGCCTGGAGTAGGGACATCTCCTCTGGAAACACCATATATTTT. The variable domain in full, completed from reference TRBV30 and TRBJ1-3, reads SQTIHQWPATLVQPVGSPLSLECTVEGTSNPNLYWYRQAAGRGLQLLFYSVGIGQISSEVPQNLSASRPQDRQFILSSKKLLLSDSGFYLCAWSRDISSGNTIYFGEGSWLTVV.

Points on this clone: It is likely a read error, because the conserved phenylalanine at the end of the CDR3 is missing. It is unclear where the CDR3 begins or ends on the DNA, so no DNA is shown, and the CDR3 is as TCRdb lists it. The chain carries TRBV5-6 and TRBJ1-1. Looked up from germline, CDR1 is SGHDT and CDR2 is YYEEEE. The CDR3 is 9 amino acids long, termini counted. The CDR3 sequence: CASRNPGKC.

The CDR3 reads CAIRSQGALYEQYF. CDR3 DNA sequence: TGTGCCATCAGGTCACAGGGGGCGCTTTACGAGCAGTACTTC. This chain joins TRBV10-3 and TRBJ2-7, with TRBD1 matching over 9 bases. The germline V gene has CDR1 ENHRY and CDR2 SYGVKD. V was clipped by 6 bases and J by 4 bases; unmatched bases: 7. This CDR3 has 14 amino acids.

The CDR3 spells CASSPKTGQTEAFF. CDR3 nucleotide sequence: TGTGCCAGCAGCCCGAAGACAGGGCAAACTGAAGCTTTCTTT. The chain employs TRBV9 and TRBJ1-1; 7 nucleotides align to TRBD1. The germline V gene has CDR1 SGDLS and CDR2 YYNGEE. This CDR3 region has 14 residues. V was clipped by 4 bases and J by 5 bases; unmatched bases: 8.

The V call is TRBV24-1, the J call TRBJ2-3; 8 nucleotides line up with TRBD2. This CDR3 has 16 amino acids. The trim removed 4 bases at V and 0 bases at J, leaving 5 bases unmatched. CDR1 KGHDR and CDR2 SFDVKD come from the germline V gene. CDR3 coding DNA: TGTGCCACCAGTGACCCGGGGGGGACTAGCACAGATACGCAGTATTTT. This encodes CATSDPGGTSTDTQYF.

The chain has TRBV4-1 and TRBJ2-1, with 8 bases aligning to TRBD2. The CDR3 spans 14 residues. Germline values: CDR1 MGHRA, CDR2 YSYEKL. V shed 0 bases and J 9 bases; nucleotides not matched to a gene: 4. CDR3 in DNA: TGCGCCAGCAGCCAAGATCGGGGGGGGTTTGAGCAGTTCTTC. This codes for CASSQDRGGFEQFF.

The V call is TRBV30, the J call TRBJ1-4; D not certain. CDR3 length equals 14 residues. Deletions cut 5 bases from V and 3 bases from J, with 13 bases between. Germline loops: CDR1 GTSNPN, CDR2 SVGIG (reference sequence). CDR3 protein: CAWGTGRPNEKLFF. The CDR3 coding sequence is TGTGCCTGGGGCACGGGGAGGCCTAATGAAAAACTGTTTTTT. The variable domain in full, completed from reference TRBV30 and TRBJ1-4, reads SQTIHQWPATLVQPVGSPLSLECTVEGTSNPNLYWYRQAAGRGLQLLFYSVGIGQISSEVPQNLSASRPQDRQFILSSKKLLLSDSGFYLCAWGTGRPNEKLFFGSGTQLSVL.

This chain joins TRBV19 and TRBJ2-3, with 8 positions matching TRBD2. CDR3 length: 15 amino acids. Losses at the gene ends were 4 bases for V and 2 bases for J; bases not matched to a gene: 5. The V gene's germline CDR1 is LNHDA and CDR2 SQIVND (reference sequence). CDR3 in amino acids: CASSTAGEPTDTQYF. The CDR3, as DNA: TGTGCCAGTAGTACAGCGGGGGAGCCCACAGATACGCAGTATTTT.

Only one count was recorded for this clone. This chain links TRBV30 with TRBJ2-7; 10 bases fit TRBD2. The CDR3 covers 14 residues. Trimming at V came to 2 bases and at J to 2 bases, leaving 3 bases not matched to a gene. Germline loops: CDR1 GTSNPN, CDR2 SVGIG (reference sequence). The CDR3 region is CAWSRSGGTYEQYF. CDR3 bases: TGTGCCTGGAGTCGTAGCGGGGGGACCTACGAGCAGTACTTC. The full variable domain, completed using reference TRBV30 and TRBJ2-7, is SQTIHQWPATLVQPVGSPLSLECTVEGTSNPNLYWYRQAAGRGLQLLFYSVGIGQISSEVPQNLSASRPQDRQFILSSKKLLLSDSGFYLCAWSRSGGTYEQYFGPGTRLTVT.

The chain carries TRBV9 and TRBJ2-3; tentatively, D is TRBD2 (5 bases). Germline CDR1 is SGDLS and CDR2 is YYNGEE. Between the trimmed V and J ends, which lost 3 bases and 0 bases, there was a span of 14 bases. CDR3 length equals 16 residues. The CDR3 reads CASSGAYGLSTDTQYF. The CDR3 bases are TGTGCCAGCAGCGGCGCATACGGACTTAGCACAGATACGCAGTATTTT.

This clone was observed a handful of times. The chain has TRBV5-1 and TRBJ1-4; weak D call: TRBD1 (5 bases). The CDR3 contains 16 residues. Germline V lookup: CDR1 SGHRS, CDR2 YFSETQ. Trimming removed 0 bases from V and 5 bases from J, with 14 bases in between. The CDR3 bases are TGCGCCAGCAGCTTGGCCCCGCCAGGGACCAATGAAAAACTGTTTTTT. Amino acid sequence: CASSLAPPGTNEKLFF.

This clone was observed a handful of times. V usage is TRBV9 and J usage is TRBJ2-7; TRBD2 aligns across 9 bases. Looked up from germline, CDR1 is SGDLS and CDR2 is YYNGEE. The J segment lost 3 bases and the V segment lost 0 bases, leaving 4 bases of the junction unmatched. The CDR3 extends over 15 amino acids. This CDR3 is CASSVGGSGGYEQYF. DNA of the CDR3: TGTGCCAGCAGCGTAGGGGGTAGCGGGGGCTACGAGCAGTACTTC.

This chain joins TRBV5-1 and TRBJ1-1; 10 bases agree with TRBD1. The CDR3 consists of 13 residues. V was pared by 7 bases and J by 1 base, with 1 base of the junction left unmatched. Germline V gives CDR1 SGHRS, CDR2 YFSETQ. The chain's CDR3 is CASGQGENTEAFF. As DNA, the CDR3 is TGCGCCAGCGGACAGGGGGAGAACACTGAAGCTTTCTTT.

The V call is TRBV2, the J call TRBJ2-5; D tentatively reads TRBD1 or TRBD2 (5 bases each). CDR1 SNHLY and CDR2 FYNNEI come from the germline V gene. Between the trimmed V and J ends, which lost 5 bases and 7 bases, there was a span of 17 bases. This CDR3 has 14 residues. The CDR3 sequence: CASSLDSAGTTQYF. Written as DNA, the CDR3 is TGTGCCAGCAGTCTAGACTCCGCCGGGACGACCCAGTACTTC.

V gene TRBV7-9 combines with J gene TRBJ2-2; possibly TRBD2 for D (5 bases). Germline V gene data show CDR1 as SEHNR and CDR2 as FQNEAQ (reference sequence). The CDR3 extends over 17 amino acids. V lost 1 base and J lost 7, with 19 bases in between. The CDR3 here is CASSLDETTSWVGELFF. CDR3 in DNA: TGTGCCAGCAGCTTAGATGAGACTACCTCGTGGGTCGGGGAGCTGTTTTTT.

This clone showed up just once. The V call is TRBV7-8, the J call TRBJ2-5; 11 bases align to TRBD2. The CDR3 has 15 amino acids. After removal of 5 bases from V and 8 bases from J, the junction contained 10 bases not matched to a gene. The germline V gene has CDR1 SGHVS and CDR2 FQNEAQ. This CDR3 reads CASSPLFSGGGTQYF. CDR3 bases: TGTGCCAGCAGCCCCCTTTTTAGCGGGGGGGGCACCCAGTACTTC.

The gene calls are TRBV4-3 and TRBJ1-1; tentatively, D is TRBD1 (5 bases). This CDR3 spans 18 amino acids. Germline assignment: CDR1 LGHNA and CDR2 YSLEER. Trimming took off 4 bases at V and 5 bases at J, with 26 bases between the two ends. The CDR3 loop reads CASSPDLTFGTVGTEAFF. The CDR3 DNA is TGCGCCAGCAGCCCCGATCTTACTTTTGGGACGGTGGGGACTGAAGCTTTCTTT.

The rearrangement uses TRBV19 and TRBJ2-1, with D unclear. The CDR3 has 12 amino acids. The germline V and J ends were trimmed by 7 bases and 4 bases, with 8 bases remaining between them. CDR1 is LNHDA, CDR2 SQIVND, per germline (reference sequence). This CDR3 reads CASKPDYNEQFF. CDR3 nucleotide sequence: TGTGCCAGTAAGCCAGATTACAATGAGCAGTTCTTC.

This clone appeared a single time. The chain couples TRBV7-3 to TRBJ2-2, with 10 bases matching TRBD2. V lost 5 bases to trimming and J lost 0 bases; unmatched junction nucleotides: 3. The CDR3 has 16 amino acids. From germline, CDR1 is SGHTA and CDR2 FQGTGA. CDR3 loop: CASSHSGGPNTGELFF. CDR3 DNA sequence: TGTGCCAGCAGCCATAGCGGGGGGCCGAACACCGGGGAGCTGTTTTTT.

Here the CDR3 reads CASSPRLLEEKLFF. The CDR3 DNA is TGTGCCAGCAGCCCCAGGCTCTTGGAGGAAAAACTGTTTTTT. This sequence joins TRBV5-5 and TRBJ1-4; D is unclear. Between the trimmed V and J ends, which lost 4 bases and 8 bases, there was a span of 15 bases. The CDR3 is made up of 14 amino acids. Germline values: CDR1 SGHKS, CDR2 YYEKEE (reference sequence).

This chain links TRBV4-2 with TRBJ2-1; either TRBD1 or TRBD2 may fit D (5 bases each). V was cut by 1 base and J by 4 bases, with 20 bases left in between. This CDR3 contains 18 residues. The germline gives CDR1 LGHNA, CDR2 YNFKEQ. This chain's CDR3 is CASSQALSRGLPYNEQFF. The DNA of the CDR3 is TGTGCCAGCAGCCAAGCTCTTAGCCGGGGCCTTCCTTACAATGAGCAGTTCTTC.

This chain connects TRBV11-2 to TRBJ2-5; the D gene is possibly TRBD2 (6 bases). The CDR3 sequence is 14 residues long. From germline, CDR1 is SGHAT and CDR2 FQNNGV. Trimming pared 3 bases from V and 4 bases from J, leaving 12 bases between. DNA of the CDR3: TGTGCCAGCAGCTTGTGGAGGGCGCGAGAGACCCAGTACTTC. Protein product: CASSLWRARETQYF.

This rearrangement joins TRBV5-1 to TRBJ1-1, with D unresolved. Trimming removed 0 bases from V and 4 bases from J, with 7 bases in between. The germline CDR1 and CDR2 sequences are SGHRS and YFSETQ. The CDR3 sequence is 13 residues long. The CDR3 DNA is TGCGCCAGCAGCTTGGACACGTTCACTGAAGCTTTCTTT. Translation gives CASSLDTFTEAFF.

This clone was picked up one time. This chain joins TRBV2 and TRBJ2-1; 9 bases map to TRBD2. CDR3 length equals 15 residues. The germline V gene encodes CDR1 SNHLY and CDR2 FYNNEI. J lost 4 bases, V lost 2 bases, and 3 bases had no gene match. CDR3 region: CASSETAGGYNEQFF. The CDR3 DNA reads TGTGCCAGCAGTGAAACGGCGGGGGGGTACAATGAGCAGTTCTTC.

This clone has only one observation. This sequence joins TRBV4-1 and TRBJ2-1; 7 bases match TRBD1. Germline loops: CDR1 MGHRA, CDR2 YSYEKL. Trimming took 4 bases from V and 9 from J; bases not matched to a gene: 6. This CDR3 has 13 amino acids. The CDR3 spells CASSPRGGAEQFF. For the CDR3, the DNA is TGCGCCAGCAGCCCGAGAGGGGGCGCTGAGCAGTTCTTC.

The chain is built from TRBV7-9 and TRBJ1-2; D perhaps matches TRBD1 (5 bases). Trimming removed 5 bases at V and 4 bases at J, with 17 bases between. Germline values: CDR1 SEHNR, CDR2 FQNEAQ (reference sequence). The CDR3 length is 15 residues. The CDR3: CASSPTGAVFYGYTF. The CDR3 coding sequence is TGTGCCAGCAGCCCTACCGGGGCGGTATTCTATGGCTACACCTTC. Full variable domain (missing parts from reference TRBV7-9 and TRBJ1-2): DTGVSQNPRHKITKRGQNVTFRCDPISEHNRLYWYRQTLGQGPEFLTYFQNEAQLEKSRLLSDRFSAERPKGSFSTLEIQRTEQGDSAMYLCASSPTGAVFYGYTFGSGTRLTVV.

For the CDR3, the DNA is TGCGCCAGCAGTCAATCCCTGCGGGCGGAGACCCAGTACTTC. Amino acids: CASSQSLRAETQYF. The chain combines TRBV23-1 with TRBJ2-5; TRBD2 might be the D (5 bases). TRBV23-1 is treated as an ORF (open reading frame) with a function not yet certain. The CDR3 sequence is 14 residues long. Trimming cost V 0 bases and J 5 bases, with 10 bases left between them.